One sample yielded the 4 T cell receptor beta chains listed below, sequenced in a study of spatial heterogeneity in lung cancer. Specified time point: sample taken at primary tumor resection. Whole RNA obtained from tumor, nontumor lung or frozen PBMC underwent sequencing without sorting. MiXCR, applied by TCRdb to the 5' RACE reads, yields one record per CDR3 protein. The repertoire includes roughly 75,000 distinct CDR3 sequences, 13% of them detected once, and roughly 6.7% sits in the top ten. This specimen was PBMCs, taken at surgery. The receptors come from a male donor with early-stage non-small cell lung cancer.

In this sample, this clonotype turned up a few times. The V gene is TRBV5-1, the J gene TRBJ2-7; TRBD1 matches 9 bases. This CDR3 has 14 amino acids. The germline gives CDR1 SGHRS, CDR2 YFSETQ. V gave up 5 bases and J gave up 3 bases; unmatched junction bases: 6. The CDR3 coding sequence is TGCGCCAGCAGAACGGACAGGGGAAACTACGAGCAGTACTTC. Protein: CASRTDRGNYEQYF.

This clonotype was recorded many times. The chain combines TRBV11-3 with TRBJ2-5; 7 bases match TRBD1. V gave up 2 bases and J gave up 3 bases; unmatched junction bases: 3. The V gene's germline CDR1 is SGHNT and CDR2 YENEEA. The CDR3 extends over 14 amino acids. CDR3 in amino acids: CASSLPGTEETQYF. CDR3 DNA: TGTGCCAGCAGCTTACCCGGGACAGAAGAGACCCAGTACTTC.

This clonotype appeared a few times. V usage is TRBV6-1 and J usage is TRBJ1-5; the D is unclear. The germline V and J ends were trimmed by 0 bases and 4 bases, with 10 bases remaining between them. The germline CDR1 and CDR2 sequences are MNHNS and SASEGT. The CDR3 is made up of 15 amino acids. The CDR3 protein is CASSEAVRKNQPQHF. CDR3 nucleotide sequence: TGTGCCAGCAGTGAAGCGGTCCGTAAAAATCAGCCCCAGCATTTT.

This clonotype was counted only a few times. The chain employs TRBV19 and TRBJ2-1; 8 positions agree with TRBD2. CDR3 size: 16 residues. Germline CDR1 is LNHDA and CDR2 is SQIVND (reference sequence). V was pared by 7 bases and J by 7 bases, with 15 bases of the junction left unmatched. CDR3 in amino acids: CASIPGGDTPGNEQFF. The CDR3 DNA reads TGTGCCAGTATTCCCGGGGGGGACACCCCGGGGAATGAGCAGTTCTTC. Drawing the rest from reference TRBV19 and TRBJ2-1, the complete variable domain is DGGITQSPKYLFRKEGQNVTLSCEQNLNHDAMYWYRQDPGQGLRLIYYSQIVNDFQKGDIAEGYSVSREKKESFPLTVTSAQKNPTAFYLCASIPGGDTPGNEQFFGPGTRLTVL.